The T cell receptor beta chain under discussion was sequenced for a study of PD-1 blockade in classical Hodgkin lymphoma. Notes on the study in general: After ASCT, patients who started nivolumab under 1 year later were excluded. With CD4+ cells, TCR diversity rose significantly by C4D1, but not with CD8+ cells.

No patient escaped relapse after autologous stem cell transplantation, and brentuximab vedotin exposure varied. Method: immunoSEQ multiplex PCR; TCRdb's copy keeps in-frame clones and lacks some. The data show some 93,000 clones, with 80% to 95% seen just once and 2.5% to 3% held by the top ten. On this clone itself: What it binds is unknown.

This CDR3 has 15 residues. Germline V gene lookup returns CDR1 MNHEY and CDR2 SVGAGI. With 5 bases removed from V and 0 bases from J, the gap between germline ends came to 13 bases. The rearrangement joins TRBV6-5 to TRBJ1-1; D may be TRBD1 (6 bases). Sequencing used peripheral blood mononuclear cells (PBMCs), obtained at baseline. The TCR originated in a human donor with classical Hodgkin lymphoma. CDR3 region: CASSLQGGMNTEAFF. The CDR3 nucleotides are TGTGCCAGCAGTCTACAGGGAGGCATGAACACTGAAGCTTTCTTT.